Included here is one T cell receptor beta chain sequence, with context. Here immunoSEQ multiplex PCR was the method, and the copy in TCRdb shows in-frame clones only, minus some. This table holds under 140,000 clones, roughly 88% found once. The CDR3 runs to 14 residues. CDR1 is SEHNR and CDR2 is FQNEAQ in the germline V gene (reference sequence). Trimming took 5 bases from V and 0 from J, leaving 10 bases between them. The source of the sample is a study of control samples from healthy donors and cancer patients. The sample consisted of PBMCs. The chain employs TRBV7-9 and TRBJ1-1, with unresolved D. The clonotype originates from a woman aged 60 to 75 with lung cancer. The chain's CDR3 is CASSPPNMNTEAFF. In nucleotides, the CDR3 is TGTGCCAGCAGCCCACCGAACATGAACACTGAAGCTTTCTTT.